A single TCR beta chain is shown here with its context. What it recognizes is unknown. As every portion of the isolated RNA was reverse transcribed, the sequencing read expressed TCRB transcripts. Sequencing used immunoSEQ multiplex PCR; TCRdb keeps in-frame clones, though not all of them. The repertoire holds hundreds of thousands of clones, with 15% as singletons. The data were taken from a study of beta chain features in type 1 diabetes. Averaging around 120 mL, one heparinised blood draw was given by each donor. The CDR3 totals 15 residues. Trimming removed 5 bases from V and 2 bases from J; junction bases left unmatched: 6. CDR1 SGHNT and CDR2 YYREEE come from the germline V gene (reference sequence). Broader study findings: TCRB CDR3s from Type 1 diabetes patients were moderately but significantly shorter in all four CD4+ subsets.

This receptor was obtained from a man younger than 35 with type 1 diabetes. Specimen: naive CD4+ T cells from blood. The V and J genes are TRBV5-4 and TRBJ2-3; 9 bases map to TRBD2. The CDR3, as DNA: TGTGCCAGCAGGCCTCTAGCGGGAAACACAGATACGCAGTATTTT. Its protein is CASRPLAGNTDTQYF.